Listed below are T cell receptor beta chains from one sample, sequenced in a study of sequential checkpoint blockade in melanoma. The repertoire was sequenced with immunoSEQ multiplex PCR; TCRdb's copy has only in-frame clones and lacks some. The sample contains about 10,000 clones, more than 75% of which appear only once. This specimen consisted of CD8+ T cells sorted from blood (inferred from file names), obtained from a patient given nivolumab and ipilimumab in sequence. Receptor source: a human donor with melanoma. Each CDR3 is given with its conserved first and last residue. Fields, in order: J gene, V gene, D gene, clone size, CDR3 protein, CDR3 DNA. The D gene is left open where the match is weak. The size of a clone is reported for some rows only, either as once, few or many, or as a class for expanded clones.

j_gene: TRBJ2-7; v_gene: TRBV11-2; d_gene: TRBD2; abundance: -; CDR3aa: CASSFRRASGIEQYF; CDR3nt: TGTGCCAGCAGCTTCCGTCGGGCTAGCGGGATCGAGCAGTACTTC
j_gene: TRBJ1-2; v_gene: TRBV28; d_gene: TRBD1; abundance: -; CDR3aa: CASSLSYRGYGYTF; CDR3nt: TGTGCCAGCAGTTTATCGTACAGGGGATATGGCTACACCTTC
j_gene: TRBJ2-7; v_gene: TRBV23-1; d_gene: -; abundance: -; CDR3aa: CASSQSDTYSYEQYF; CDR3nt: TGCGCCAGCAGTCAATCGGACACTTACTCCTACGAGCAGTACTTC
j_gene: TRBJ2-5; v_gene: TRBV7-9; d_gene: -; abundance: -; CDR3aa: CASSLSSRREQYF; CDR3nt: TGTGCCAGCAGCTTGTCCTCGAGGAGGGAGCAGTACTTC
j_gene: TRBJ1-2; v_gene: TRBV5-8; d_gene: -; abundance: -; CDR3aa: CASSDGYGYTF; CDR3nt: TGTGCCAGCAGCGACGGGTATGGCTACACCTTC
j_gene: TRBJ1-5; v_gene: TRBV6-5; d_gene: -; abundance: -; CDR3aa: CASSYSATHQPQHF; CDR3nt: TGTGCCAGCAGTTACTCGGCCACCCATCAGCCCCAGCATTTT
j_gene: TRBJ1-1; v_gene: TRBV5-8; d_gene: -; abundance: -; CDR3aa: CASSGKTGRTEAFF; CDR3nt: TGTGCCAGCAGCGGAAAAACAGGGCGCACTGAAGCTTTCTTT
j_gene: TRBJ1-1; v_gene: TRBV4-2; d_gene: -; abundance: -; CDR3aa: CASSQDADTRYLTEAFF; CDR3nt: TGTGCCAGCAGCCAAGACGCGGACACCAGATATCTCACTGAAGCTTTCTTT
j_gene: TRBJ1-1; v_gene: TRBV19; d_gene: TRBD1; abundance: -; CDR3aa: CASSLVTGGGTEAFF; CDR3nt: TGTGCCAGTAGTTTGGTTACAGGGGGGGGAACTGAAGCTTTCTTT
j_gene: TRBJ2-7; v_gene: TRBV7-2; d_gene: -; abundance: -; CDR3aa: CASSLDFAGNNYEQYF; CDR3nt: TGTGCCAGCAGCTTAGATTTTGCGGGGAACAACTACGAGCAGTACTTC
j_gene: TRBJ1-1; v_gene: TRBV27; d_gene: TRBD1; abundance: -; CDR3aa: CASTGQGNTEAFF; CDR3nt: TGTGCCAGCACCGGACAGGGTAACACTGAAGCTTTCTTT
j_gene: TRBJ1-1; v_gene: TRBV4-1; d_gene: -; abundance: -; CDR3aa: CASSQDSLNTEAFF; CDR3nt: TGCGCCAGCAGCCAGGACAGTTTGAACACTGAAGCTTTCTTT
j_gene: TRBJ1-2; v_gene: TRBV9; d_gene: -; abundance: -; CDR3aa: CASSVGGAAIYGYTF; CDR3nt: TGTGCCAGCAGCGTAGGCGGGGCGGCTATCTATGGCTACACCTTC
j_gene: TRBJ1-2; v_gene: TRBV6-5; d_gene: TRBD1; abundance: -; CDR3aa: CASSSGTGRFVYGYTF; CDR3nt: TGTGCCAGCAGTTCCGGGACAGGTCGATTCGTCTATGGCTACACCTTC
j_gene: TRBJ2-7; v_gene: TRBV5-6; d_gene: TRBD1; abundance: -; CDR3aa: CASSNAGTGGHEQYF; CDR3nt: TGTGCCAGCAGCAACGCCGGGACAGGGGGCCACGAGCAGTACTTC
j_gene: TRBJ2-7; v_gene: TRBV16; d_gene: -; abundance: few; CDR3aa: CASSQSGGGLEQYF; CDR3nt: TGTGCCAGCAGCCAATCAGGGGGAGGGCTTGAGCAGTACTTC